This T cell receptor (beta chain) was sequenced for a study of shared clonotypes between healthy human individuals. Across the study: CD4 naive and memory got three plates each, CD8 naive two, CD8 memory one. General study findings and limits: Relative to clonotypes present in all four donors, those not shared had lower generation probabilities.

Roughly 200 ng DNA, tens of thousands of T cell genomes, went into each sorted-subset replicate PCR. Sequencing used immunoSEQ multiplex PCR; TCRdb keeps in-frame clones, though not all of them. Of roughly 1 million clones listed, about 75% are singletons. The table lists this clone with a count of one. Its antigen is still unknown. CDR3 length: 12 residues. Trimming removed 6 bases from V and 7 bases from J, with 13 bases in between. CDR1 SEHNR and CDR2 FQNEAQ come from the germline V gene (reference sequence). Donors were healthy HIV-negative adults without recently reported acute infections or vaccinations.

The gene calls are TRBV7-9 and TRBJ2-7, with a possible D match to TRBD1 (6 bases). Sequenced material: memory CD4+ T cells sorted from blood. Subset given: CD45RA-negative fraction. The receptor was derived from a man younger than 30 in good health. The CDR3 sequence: CASSSDSAEQYF. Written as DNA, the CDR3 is TGTGCCAGCAGTTCGGACAGTGCAGAGCAGTACTTC.